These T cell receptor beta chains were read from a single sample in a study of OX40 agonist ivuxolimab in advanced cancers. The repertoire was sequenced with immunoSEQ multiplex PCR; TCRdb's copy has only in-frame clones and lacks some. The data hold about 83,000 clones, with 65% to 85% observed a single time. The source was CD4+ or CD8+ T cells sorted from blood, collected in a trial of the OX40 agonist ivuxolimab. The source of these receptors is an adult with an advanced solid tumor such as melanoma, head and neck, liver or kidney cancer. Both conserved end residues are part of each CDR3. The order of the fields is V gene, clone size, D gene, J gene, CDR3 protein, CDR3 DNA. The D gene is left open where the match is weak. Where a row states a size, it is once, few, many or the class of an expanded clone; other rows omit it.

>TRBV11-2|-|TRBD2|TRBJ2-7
CASSPRASGSSSYEQYF
TGTGCCAGCAGCCCCCGGGCTAGCGGGAGCAGCTCCTACGAGCAGTACTTC
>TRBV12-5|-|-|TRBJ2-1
CASGLVREGKQFF
TGTGCTAGTGGTTTGGTACGAGAGGGAAAGCAGTTCTTC
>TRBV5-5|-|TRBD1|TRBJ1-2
CASSLVTGANYGYTF
TGTGCCAGCAGCTTGGTTACAGGGGCTAACTATGGCTACACCTTC
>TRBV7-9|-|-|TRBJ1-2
CASSLARRAWGYGYTF
TGTGCCAGCAGCTTAGCTCGACGTGCCTGGGGCTATGGCTACACCTTC
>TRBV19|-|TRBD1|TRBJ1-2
CATTQGQGTGGDYGYTF
TGTGCCACCACACAAGGACAGGGAACAGGTGGGGACTATGGCTACACCTTC
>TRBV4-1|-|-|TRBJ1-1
CASSQAPRGGRNTEAFF
TGCGCCAGCAGCCAAGCCCCAAGAGGGGGGCGGAACACTGAAGCTTTCTTT
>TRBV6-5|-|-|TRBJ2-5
CASTPGRQETQYF
TGTGCCAGCACTCCAGGGAGACAAGAGACCCAGTACTTC
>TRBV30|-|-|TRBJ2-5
CAWSVRGVETQYF
TGTGCCTGGAGTGTCCGGGGAGTAGAGACCCAGTACTTC
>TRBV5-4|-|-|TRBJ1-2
CASSTLTQTYGYTF
TGTGCCAGCAGCACCCTGACCCAAACCTATGGCTACACCTTC
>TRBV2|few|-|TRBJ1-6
CASPGSNNSPLHF
TGTGCCAGCCCGGGGTCCAATAATTCACCCCTCCACTTT
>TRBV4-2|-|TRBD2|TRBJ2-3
CASSQDSVAGGTQYF
TGTGCCAGCAGCCAAGACTCGGTAGCGGGGGGTACGCAGTATTTT
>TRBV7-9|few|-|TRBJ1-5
CASSGQNQPQHF
TGTGCCAGCAGCGGACAGAATCAGCCCCAGCATTTT
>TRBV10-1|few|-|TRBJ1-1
CASSDVWGTEAFF
TGCGCCAGCAGTGATGTGTGGGGCACTGAAGCTTTCTTT
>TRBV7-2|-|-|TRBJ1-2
CASSWGYGYTF
TGTGCCAGCAGCTGGGGCTATGGCTACACCTTC
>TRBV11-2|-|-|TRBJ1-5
CASSLLSGVSNQPQHF
TGTGCCAGCAGCTTACTCTCAGGGGTTAGCAATCAGCCCCAGCATTTT
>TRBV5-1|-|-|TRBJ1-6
CASSPQGPSYNSPLHF
TGCGCCAGCAGCCCACAGGGCCCTTCCTATAATTCACCCCTCCACTTT
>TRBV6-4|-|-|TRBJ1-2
CASSDSGGVYGYTF
TGTGCCAGCAGTGACTCAGGAGGGGTCTATGGCTACACCTTC
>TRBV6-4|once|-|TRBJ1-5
CASSDSEGQPQHF
TGTGCCAGCAGTGACTCGGAGGGGCAGCCCCAGCATTTT
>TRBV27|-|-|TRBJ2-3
CAKTSDTQYF
TGTGCGAAAACTTCAGATACGCAGTATTTT
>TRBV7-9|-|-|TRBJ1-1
CASSLMKGGTEAFF
TGTGCCAGCAGCTTAATGAAGGGGGGCACTGAAGCTTTCTTT
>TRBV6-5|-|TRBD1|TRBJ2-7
CASSSQTGAYEQYF
TGTGCCAGCAGCTCACAGACAGGGGCCTACGAGCAGTACTTC
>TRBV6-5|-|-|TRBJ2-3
CASSDPSTDTQYF
TGTGCCAGCAGCGATCCTAGCACAGATACGCAGTATTTT
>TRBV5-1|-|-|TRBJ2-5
CASSLGQYQETQYF
TGCGCCAGCAGCTTGGGCCAGTACCAAGAGACCCAGTACTTC
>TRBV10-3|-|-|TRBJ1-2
CAISESGSNYGYTF
TGTGCCATCAGTGAGTCGGGCTCTAACTATGGCTACACCTTC
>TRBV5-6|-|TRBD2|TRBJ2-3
CASSTSGGLTDTQYF
TGTGCCAGCAGTACTAGCGGGGGGTTAACAGATACGCAGTATTTT
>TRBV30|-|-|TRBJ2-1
CAWRLGPPGQFF
TGTGCCTGGAGACTGGGGCCCCCTGGTCAGTTCTTC
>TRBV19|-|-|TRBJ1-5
CASSIAEGVYQPQHF
TGTGCCAGTAGTATAGCGGAGGGGGTGTATCAGCCCCAGCATTTT
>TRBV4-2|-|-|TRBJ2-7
CASSQDVGTQEYEQYF
TGTGCCAGCAGCCAAGATGTAGGGACACAAGAATACGAGCAGTACTTC
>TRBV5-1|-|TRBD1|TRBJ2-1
CASSRDRGFSSYNEQFF
TGCGCCAGCAGCCGGGACAGGGGGTTTAGCTCCTACAATGAGCAGTTCTTC
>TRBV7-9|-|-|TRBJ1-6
CASSKEEGWNSPLHF
TGTGCCAGCAGCAAGGAGGAGGGCTGGAATTCACCCCTCCACTTT
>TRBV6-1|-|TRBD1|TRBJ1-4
CASSEHGTGTGGLFF
TGTGCCAGCAGTGAACACGGGACAGGGACCGGGGGACTGTTTTTT
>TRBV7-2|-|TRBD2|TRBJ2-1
CASSPGLAGGHRYNEQFF
TGTGCCAGCAGCCCGGGACTAGCGGGGGGGCATAGGTACAATGAGCAGTTCTTC
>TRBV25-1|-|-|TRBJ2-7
CASSPRAGFEQYF
TGTGCCAGCAGTCCCCGGGCGGGCTTCGAGCAGTACTTC
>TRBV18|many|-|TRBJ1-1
CASSPAERGNTEAFF
TGTGCCAGCTCACCTGCGGAACGAGGGAACACTGAAGCTTTCTTT
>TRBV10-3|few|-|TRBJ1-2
CAISDRGSGYTF
TGTGCCATCAGTGATCGGGGGAGCGGCTACACCTTC
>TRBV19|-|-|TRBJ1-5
CASTLGDAGNQPQHF
TGTGCCAGTACCTTGGGGGACGCGGGCAATCAGCCCCAGCATTTT
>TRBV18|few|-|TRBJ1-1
CASSPTGEGEAFF
TGTGCCAGCTCACCAACCGGGGAGGGAGAAGCTTTCTTT
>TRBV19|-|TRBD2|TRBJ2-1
CASSLAGGGDEQFF
TGTGCCAGTAGTCTAGCGGGGGGGGGCGATGAGCAGTTCTTC
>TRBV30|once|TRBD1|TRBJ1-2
CAWGRGQGRYGYTF
TGTGCCTGGGGGAGAGGACAGGGACGGTATGGCTACACCTTC
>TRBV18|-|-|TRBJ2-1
CASSPPPLPGNEQFF
TGTGCCAGCTCACCACCTCCCCTACCGGGGAATGAGCAGTTCTTC
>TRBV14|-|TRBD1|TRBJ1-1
CASSSTTGGKTEAFF
TGTGCCAGCAGCAGCACGACAGGGGGCAAGACTGAAGCTTTCTTT
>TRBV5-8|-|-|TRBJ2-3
CASSLGPGKNYF
TGTGCCAGCAGCTTGGGTCCAGGAAAAAATTATTTT
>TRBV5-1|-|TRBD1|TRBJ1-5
CASSGADRAQPQHF
TGCGCCAGCAGCGGGGCGGACAGGGCTCAGCCCCAGCATTTT
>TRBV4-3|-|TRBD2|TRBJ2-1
CASSQIGGAQGTGFYNEQFF
TGCGCCAGCAGCCAAATCGGGGGGGCCCAAGGGACGGGCTTTTACAATGAGCAGTTCTTC
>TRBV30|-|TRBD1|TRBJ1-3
CAWSVQFLGTGREGNTIYF
TGTGCCTGGAGTGTACAGTTTTTGGGGACAGGTCGGGAAGGAAACACCATATATTTT
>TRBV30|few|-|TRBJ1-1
CAWSVNGLTEAFF
TGTGCCTGGAGTGTTAACGGACTAACTGAAGCTTTCTTT
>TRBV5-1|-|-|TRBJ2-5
CASSLGTGERETQYF
TGCGCCAGCAGCTTGGGGACGGGAGAACGGGAGACCCAGTACTTC
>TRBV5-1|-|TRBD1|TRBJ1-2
CASSFAGQGGNYGYTF
TGCGCCAGCAGCTTCGCTGGACAGGGGGGGAACTATGGCTACACCTTC
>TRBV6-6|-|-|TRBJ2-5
CASSLQETQYF
TGTGCCAGCAGCCTCCAAGAGACCCAGTACTTC
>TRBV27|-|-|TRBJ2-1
CASSVVRFYNEQFF
TGTGCCAGCAGTGTCGTCCGCTTTTACAATGAGCAGTTCTTC
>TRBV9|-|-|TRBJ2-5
CASSKNRETQYF
TGTGCCAGCAGCAAAAACAGAGAGACCCAGTACTTC
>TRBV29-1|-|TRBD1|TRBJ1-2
CSVDLGQVGGGYTF
TGCAGCGTTGATCTCGGACAGGTGGGAGGTGGCTACACCTTC
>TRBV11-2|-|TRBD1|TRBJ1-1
CASSYQGASTEAFF
TGTGCCAGCAGTTACCAGGGGGCCAGCACTGAAGCTTTCTTT
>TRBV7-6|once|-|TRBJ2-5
CASSLSRKTQYF
TGTGCCAGCAGCTTAAGTCGAAAGACCCAGTACTTC